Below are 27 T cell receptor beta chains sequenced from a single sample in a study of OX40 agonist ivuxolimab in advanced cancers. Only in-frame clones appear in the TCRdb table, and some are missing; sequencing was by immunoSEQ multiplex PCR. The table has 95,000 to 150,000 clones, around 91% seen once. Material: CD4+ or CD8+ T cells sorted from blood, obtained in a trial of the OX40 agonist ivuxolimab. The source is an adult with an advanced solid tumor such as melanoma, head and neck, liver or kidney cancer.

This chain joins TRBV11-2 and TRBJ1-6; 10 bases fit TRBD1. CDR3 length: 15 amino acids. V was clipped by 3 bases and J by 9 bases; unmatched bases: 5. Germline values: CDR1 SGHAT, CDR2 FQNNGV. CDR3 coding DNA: TGTGCCAGCAGCTTCGTACGGACAGGGGGTTCACCCCTCCACTTT. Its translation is CASSFVRTGGSPLHF.

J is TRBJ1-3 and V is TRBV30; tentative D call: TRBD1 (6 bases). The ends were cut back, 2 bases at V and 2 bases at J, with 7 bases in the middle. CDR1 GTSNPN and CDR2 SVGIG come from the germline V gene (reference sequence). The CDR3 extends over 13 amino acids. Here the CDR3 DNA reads TGTGCCTGGAGTACAGGGACTGGAAACACCATATATTTT. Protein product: CAWSTGTGNTIYF. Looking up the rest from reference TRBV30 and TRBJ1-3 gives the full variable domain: SQTIHQWPATLVQPVGSPLSLECTVEGTSNPNLYWYRQAAGRGLQLLFYSVGIGQISSEVPQNLSASRPQDRQFILSSKKLLLSDSGFYLCAWSTGTGNTIYFGEGSWLTVV.

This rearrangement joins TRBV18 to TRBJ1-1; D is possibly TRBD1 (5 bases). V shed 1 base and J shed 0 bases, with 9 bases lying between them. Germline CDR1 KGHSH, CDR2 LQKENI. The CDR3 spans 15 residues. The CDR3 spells CASSPQQELNTEAFF. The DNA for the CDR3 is TGTGCCAGCTCACCACAACAGGAGTTGAACACTGAAGCTTTCTTT.

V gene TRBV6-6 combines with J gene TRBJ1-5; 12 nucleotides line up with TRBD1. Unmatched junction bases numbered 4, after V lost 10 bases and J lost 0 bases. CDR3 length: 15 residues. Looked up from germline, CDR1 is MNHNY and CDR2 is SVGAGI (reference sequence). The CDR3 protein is CAIGTGGFSNQPQHF. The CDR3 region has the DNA TGTGCCATAGGGACAGGGGGCTTTAGCAATCAGCCCCAGCATTTT.

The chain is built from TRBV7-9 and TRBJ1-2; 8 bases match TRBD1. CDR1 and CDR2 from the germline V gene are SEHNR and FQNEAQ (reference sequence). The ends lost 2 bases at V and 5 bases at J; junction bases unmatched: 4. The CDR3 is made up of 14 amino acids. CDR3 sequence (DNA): TGTGCCAGCAGCTTAACCGGGACAGGTTATGGCTACACCTTC. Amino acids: CASSLTGTGYGYTF.

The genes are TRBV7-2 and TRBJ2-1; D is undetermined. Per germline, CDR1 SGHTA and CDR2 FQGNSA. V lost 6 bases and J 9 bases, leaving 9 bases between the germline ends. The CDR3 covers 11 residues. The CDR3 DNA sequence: TGTGCCAGCAGGAAACTCGGTGAGCAGTTCTTC. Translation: CASRKLGEQFF. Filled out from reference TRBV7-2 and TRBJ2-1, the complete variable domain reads GAGVSQSPSNKVTEKGKDVELRCDPISGHTALYWYRQSLGQGLEFLIYFQGNSAPDKSGLPSDRFSAERTGGSVSTLTIQRTQQEDSAVYLCASRKLGEQFFGPGTRLTVL.

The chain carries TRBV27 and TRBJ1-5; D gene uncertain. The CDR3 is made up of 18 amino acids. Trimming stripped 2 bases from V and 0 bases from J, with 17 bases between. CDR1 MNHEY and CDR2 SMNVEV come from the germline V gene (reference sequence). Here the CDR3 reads CASSLKGRPALSNQPQHF. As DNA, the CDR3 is TGTGCCAGCAGTTTAAAAGGACGCCCTGCCCTTAGCAATCAGCCCCAGCATTTT.

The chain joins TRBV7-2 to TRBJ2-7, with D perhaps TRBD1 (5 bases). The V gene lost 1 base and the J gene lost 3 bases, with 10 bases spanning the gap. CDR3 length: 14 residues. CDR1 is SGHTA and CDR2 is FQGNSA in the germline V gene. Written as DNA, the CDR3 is TGTGCCAGCAGCTTAGAAGCAGGGCTCTACGAGCAGTACTTC. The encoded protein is CASSLEAGLYEQYF.

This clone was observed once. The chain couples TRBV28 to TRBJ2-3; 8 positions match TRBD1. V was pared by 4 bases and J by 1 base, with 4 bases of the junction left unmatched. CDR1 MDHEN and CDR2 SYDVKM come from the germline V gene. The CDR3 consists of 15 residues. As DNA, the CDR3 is TGTGCCAGCAGTTCTACAGGGGGAGGCACAGATACGCAGTATTTT. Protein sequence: CASSSTGGGTDTQYF.

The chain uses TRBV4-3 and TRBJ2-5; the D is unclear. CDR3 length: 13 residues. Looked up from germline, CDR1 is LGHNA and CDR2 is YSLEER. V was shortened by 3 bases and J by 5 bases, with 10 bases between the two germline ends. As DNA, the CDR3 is TGCGCCAGCAGCCATAATCGGCTGGAGACCCAGTACTTC. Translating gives CASSHNRLETQYF.

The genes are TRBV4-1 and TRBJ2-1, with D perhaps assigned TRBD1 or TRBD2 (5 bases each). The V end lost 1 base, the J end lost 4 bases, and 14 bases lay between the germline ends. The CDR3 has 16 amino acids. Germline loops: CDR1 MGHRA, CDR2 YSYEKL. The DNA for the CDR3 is TGCGCCAGCAGCCAAGTCCGGGACCATCCTTACAATGAGCAGTTCTTC. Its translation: CASSQVRDHPYNEQFF.

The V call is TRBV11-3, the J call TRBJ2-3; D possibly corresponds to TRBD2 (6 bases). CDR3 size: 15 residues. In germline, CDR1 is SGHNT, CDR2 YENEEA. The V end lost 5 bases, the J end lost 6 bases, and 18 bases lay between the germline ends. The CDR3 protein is CASSPGGRIWDTQYF. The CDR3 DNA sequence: TGTGCCAGCAGCCCCGGGGGACGAATTTGGGATACGCAGTATTTT.

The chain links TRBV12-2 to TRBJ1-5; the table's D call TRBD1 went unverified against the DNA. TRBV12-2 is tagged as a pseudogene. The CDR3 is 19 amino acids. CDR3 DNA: TGTGCAAGTCGCTTAGCGACAGGGGGCGCTGGGAATAGCAATCAGCCCCAGCATTTT. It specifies CASRLATGGAGNSNQPQHF.

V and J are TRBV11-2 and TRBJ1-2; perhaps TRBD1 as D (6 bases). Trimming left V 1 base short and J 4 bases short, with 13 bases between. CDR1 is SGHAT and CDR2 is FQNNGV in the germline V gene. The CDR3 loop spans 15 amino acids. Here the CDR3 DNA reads TGTGCCAGCAGCTTAGGGGAGGGGGGCATCTATGGCTACACCTTC. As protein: CASSLGEGGIYGYTF.

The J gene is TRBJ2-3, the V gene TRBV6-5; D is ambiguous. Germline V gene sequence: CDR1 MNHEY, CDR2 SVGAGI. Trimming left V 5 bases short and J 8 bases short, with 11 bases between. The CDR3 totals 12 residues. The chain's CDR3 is CASSPPTRTQYF. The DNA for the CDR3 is TGTGCCAGCAGTCCCCCGACACGTACGCAGTATTTT.

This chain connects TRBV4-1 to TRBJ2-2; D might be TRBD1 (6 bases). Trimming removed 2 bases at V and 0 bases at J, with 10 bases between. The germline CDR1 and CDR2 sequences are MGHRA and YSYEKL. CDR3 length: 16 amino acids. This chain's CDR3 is CASSQTQGPNTGELFF. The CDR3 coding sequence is TGCGCCAGCAGCCAAACACAGGGCCCGAACACCGGGGAGCTGTTTTTT.

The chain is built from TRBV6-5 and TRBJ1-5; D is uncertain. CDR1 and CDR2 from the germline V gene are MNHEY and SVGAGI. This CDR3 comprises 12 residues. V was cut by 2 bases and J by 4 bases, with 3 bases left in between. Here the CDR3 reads CASSYGNQPQHF. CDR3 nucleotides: TGTGCCAGCAGTTACGGGAATCAGCCCCAGCATTTT.

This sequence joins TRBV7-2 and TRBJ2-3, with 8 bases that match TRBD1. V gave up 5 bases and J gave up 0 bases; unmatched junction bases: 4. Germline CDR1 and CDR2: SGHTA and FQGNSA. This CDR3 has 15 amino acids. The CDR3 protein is CASSPDRASTDTQYF. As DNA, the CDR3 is TGTGCCAGCAGCCCGGACAGGGCGAGCACAGATACGCAGTATTTT.

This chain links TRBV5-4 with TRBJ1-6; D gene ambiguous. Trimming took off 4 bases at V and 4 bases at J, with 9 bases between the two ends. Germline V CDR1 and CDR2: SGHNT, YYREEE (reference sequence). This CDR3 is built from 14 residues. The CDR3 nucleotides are TGTGCCAGCAGCGGCGGTCGGTATAATTCACCCCTCCACTTT. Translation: CASSGGRYNSPLHF. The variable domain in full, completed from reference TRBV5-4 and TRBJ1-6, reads ETGVTQSPTHLIKTRGQQVTLRCSSQSGHNTVSWYQQALGQGPQFIFQYYREEENGRGNFPPRFSGLQFPNYSSELNVNALELDDSALYLCASSGGRYNSPLHFGNGTRLTVT.

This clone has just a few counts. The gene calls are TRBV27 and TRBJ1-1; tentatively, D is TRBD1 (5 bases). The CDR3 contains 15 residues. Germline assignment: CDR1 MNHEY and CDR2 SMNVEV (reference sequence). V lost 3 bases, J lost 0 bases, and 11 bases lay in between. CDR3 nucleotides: TGTGCCAGCAGTTTGGGGCAGGGTATGAACACTGAAGCTTTCTTT. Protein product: CASSLGQGMNTEAFF.

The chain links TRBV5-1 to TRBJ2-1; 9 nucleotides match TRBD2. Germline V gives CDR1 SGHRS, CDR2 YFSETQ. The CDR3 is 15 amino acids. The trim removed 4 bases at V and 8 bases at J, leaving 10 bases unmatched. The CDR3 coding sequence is TGCGCCAGCAGCCCCGGGGAGCGGGGGGTTGATGAGCAGTTCTTC. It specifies CASSPGERGVDEQFF. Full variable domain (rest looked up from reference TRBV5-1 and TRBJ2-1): KAGVTQTPRYLIKTRGQQVTLSCSPISGHRSVSWYQQTPGQGLQFLFEYFSETQRNKGNFPGRFSGRQFSNSRSEMNVSTLELGDSALYLCASSPGERGVDEQFFGPGTRLTVL.

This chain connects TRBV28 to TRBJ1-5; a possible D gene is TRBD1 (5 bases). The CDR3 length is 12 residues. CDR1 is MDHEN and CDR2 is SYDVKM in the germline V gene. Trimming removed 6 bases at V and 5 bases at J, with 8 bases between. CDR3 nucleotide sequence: TGTGCCAGCAGGGACACAGATCAGCCCCAGCATTTT. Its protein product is CASRDTDQPQHF.

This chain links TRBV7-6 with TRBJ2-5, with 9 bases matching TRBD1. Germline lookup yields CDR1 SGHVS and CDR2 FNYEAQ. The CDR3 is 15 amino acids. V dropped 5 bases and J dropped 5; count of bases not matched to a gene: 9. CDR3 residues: CASSTPGQGSETQYF. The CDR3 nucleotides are TGTGCCAGCAGCACACCGGGACAGGGCTCGGAGACCCAGTACTTC.

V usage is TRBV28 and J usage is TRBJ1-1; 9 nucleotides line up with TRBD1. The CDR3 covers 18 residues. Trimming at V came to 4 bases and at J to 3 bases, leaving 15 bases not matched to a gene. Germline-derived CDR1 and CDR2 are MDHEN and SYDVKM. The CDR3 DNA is TGTGCCAGCAGTTCAATGCCCGGGACAGGGAAAGTGGACACTGAAGCTTTCTTT. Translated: CASSSMPGTGKVDTEAFF.

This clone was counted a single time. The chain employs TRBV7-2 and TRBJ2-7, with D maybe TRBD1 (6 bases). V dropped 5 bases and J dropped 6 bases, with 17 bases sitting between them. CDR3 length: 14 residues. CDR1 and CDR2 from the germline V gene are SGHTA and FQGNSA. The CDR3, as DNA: TGTGCCAGCAGCGCGTCAACAGGGCTCTCCGAGCAGTACTTC. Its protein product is CASSASTGLSEQYF. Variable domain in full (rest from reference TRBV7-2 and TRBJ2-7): GAGVSQSPSNKVTEKGKDVELRCDPISGHTALYWYRQSLGQGLEFLIYFQGNSAPDKSGLPSDRFSAERTGGSVSTLTIQRTQQEDSAVYLCASSASTGLSEQYFGPGTRLTVT.

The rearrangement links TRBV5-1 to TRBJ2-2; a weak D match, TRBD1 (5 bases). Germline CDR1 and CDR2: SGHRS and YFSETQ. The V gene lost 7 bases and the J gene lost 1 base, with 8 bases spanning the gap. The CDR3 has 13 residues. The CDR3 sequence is CASDQGNTGELFF. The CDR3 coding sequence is TGCGCCAGCGACCAGGGGAACACCGGGGAGCTGTTTTTT.

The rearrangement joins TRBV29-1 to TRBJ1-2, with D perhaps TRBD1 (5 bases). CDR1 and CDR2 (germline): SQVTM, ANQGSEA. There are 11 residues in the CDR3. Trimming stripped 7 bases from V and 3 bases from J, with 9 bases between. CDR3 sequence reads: CSARVDYGYTF. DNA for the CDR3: TGCAGCGCCAGGGTTGACTATGGCTACACCTTC.